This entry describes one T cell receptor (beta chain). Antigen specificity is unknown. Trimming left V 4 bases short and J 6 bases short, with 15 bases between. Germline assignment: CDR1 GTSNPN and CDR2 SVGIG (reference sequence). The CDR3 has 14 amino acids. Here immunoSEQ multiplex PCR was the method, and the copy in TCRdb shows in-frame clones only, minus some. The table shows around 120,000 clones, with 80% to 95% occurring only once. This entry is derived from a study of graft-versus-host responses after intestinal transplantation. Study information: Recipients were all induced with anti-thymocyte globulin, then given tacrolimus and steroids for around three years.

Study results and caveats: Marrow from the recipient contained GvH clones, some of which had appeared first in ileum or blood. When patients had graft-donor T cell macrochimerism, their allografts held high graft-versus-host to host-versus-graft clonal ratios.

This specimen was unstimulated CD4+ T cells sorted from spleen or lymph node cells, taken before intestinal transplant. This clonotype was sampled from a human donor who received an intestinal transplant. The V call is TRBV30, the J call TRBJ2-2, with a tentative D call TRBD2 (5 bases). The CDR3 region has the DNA TGTGCCTGGAAGGGAGTGGGAGTTCCCGGGGAGCTGTTTTTT. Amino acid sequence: CAWKGVGVPGELFF. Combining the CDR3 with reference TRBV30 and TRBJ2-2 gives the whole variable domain SQTIHQWPATLVQPVGSPLSLECTVEGTSNPNLYWYRQAAGRGLQLLFYSVGIGQISSEVPQNLSASRPQDRQFILSSKKLLLSDSGFYLCAWKGVGVPGELFFGEGSRLTVL.